This TCR beta chain comes out of a study of blood T cell repertoires in COVID-19. The overall study: Sample material is recorded as cDNA or gDNA derived from T cells, B-cell-depleted T cells, or PBMCs.

CDR3 size: 17 residues. In germline, CDR1 is SGHRS, CDR2 YFSETQ. V dropped 0 bases and J dropped 0; count of bases not matched to a gene: 5. Repertoires were generated with immunoSEQ multiplex PCR, while TCRdb's copy carries only in-frame clones and drops some. The data contain over 85,000 clones, under 85% of them seen just once; the ten biggest clones take up 2% to 2.5%. This clone was found once. V and J are TRBV5-1 and TRBJ2-1, with 8 bases identical to TRBD2. The sequenced material came from peripheral blood. The TCR originated in a woman between 65 and 79 years old with acute or convalescent COVID-19. The chain's CDR3 is CASSLVAGLSSYNEQFF. CDR3 sequence (DNA): TGCGCCAGCAGCTTGGTAGCGGGGTTGAGCTCCTACAATGAGCAGTTCTTC.